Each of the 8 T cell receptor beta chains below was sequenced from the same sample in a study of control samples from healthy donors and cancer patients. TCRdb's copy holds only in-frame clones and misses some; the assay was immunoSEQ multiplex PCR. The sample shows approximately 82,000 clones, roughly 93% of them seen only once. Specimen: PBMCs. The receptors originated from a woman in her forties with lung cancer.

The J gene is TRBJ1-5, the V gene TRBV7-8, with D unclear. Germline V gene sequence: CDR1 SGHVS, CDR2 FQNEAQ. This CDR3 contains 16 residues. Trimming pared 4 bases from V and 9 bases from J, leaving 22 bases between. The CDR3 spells CASSSFIAGKGAPQHF. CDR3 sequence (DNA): TGTGCCAGCAGCTCTTTTATCGCAGGTAAAGGCGCGCCCCAGCATTTT.

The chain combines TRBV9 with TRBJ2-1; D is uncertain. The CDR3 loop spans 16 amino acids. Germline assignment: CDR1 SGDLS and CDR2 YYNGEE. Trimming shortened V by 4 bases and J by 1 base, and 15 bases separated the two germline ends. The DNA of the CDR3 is TGTGCCAGCAGCCCGAGGAACTCATGGTCCTACAATGAGCAGTTCTTC. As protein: CASSPRNSWSYNEQFF.

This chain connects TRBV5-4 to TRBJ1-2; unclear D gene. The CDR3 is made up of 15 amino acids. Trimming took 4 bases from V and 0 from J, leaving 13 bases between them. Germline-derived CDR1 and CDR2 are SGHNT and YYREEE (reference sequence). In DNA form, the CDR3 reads TGTGCCAGCAGCCCGGGTCAACCCGCTAACTATGGCTACACCTTC. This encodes CASSPGQPANYGYTF.

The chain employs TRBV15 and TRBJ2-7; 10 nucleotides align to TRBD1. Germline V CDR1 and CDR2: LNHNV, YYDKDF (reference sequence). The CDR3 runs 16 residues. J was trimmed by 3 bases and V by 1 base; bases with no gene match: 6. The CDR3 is CATSRVMGTGVYEQYF. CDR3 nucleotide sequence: TGTGCCACCAGCAGAGTAATGGGGACAGGGGTCTACGAGCAGTACTTC.

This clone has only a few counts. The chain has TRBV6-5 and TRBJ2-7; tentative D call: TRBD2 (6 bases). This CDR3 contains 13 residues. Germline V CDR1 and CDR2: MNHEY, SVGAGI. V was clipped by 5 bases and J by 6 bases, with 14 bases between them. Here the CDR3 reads CASSIGGSREQYF. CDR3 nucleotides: TGTGCCAGCAGTATCGGGGGAAGTCGCGAGCAGTACTTC.

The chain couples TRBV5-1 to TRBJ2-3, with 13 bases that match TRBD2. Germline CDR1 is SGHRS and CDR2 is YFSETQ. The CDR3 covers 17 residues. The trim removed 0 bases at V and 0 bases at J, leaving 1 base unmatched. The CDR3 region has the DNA TGCGCCAGCAGCTTGGCGACTAGCGGGGGGAGCACAGATACGCAGTATTTT. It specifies CASSLATSGGSTDTQYF.

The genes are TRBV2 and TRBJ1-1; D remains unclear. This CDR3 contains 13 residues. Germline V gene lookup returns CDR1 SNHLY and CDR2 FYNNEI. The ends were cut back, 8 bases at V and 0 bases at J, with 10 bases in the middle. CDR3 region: CASDSGMNTEAFF. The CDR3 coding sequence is TGTGCCAGCGACTCGGGCATGAACACTGAAGCTTTCTTT.

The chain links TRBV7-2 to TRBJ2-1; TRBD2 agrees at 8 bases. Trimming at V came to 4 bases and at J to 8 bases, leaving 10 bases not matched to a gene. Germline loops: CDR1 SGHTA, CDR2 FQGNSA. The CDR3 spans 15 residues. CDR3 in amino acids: CASSSTGGLLYEQFF. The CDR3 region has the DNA TGTGCCAGCAGCTCTACGGGGGGGCTGCTTTATGAGCAGTTCTTC.